The 29 T cell receptor beta chains given below trace back to one sample, sequenced in a study of blood T cell repertoires in COVID-19. Data came from immunoSEQ multiplex PCR; TCRdb stores just in-frame clones and leaves some out. Counted here are about 26,000 clones, around 86% occurring once; the ten biggest clones make up approximately 13%. The sequenced material came from peripheral blood. The receptors were sampled from a human donor in a cohort sampled during active COVID-19. The donor label of this sample is uncertain.

This chain links TRBV2 with TRBJ2-5; 8 nucleotides align to TRBD1. The CDR3 runs to 15 residues. Germline V gene lookup returns CDR1 SNHLY and CDR2 FYNNEI. V was pared by 0 bases and J by 5 bases, with 5 bases of the junction left unmatched. The DNA for the CDR3 is TGTGCCAGCAGTGAAGCCGGCAGGGGGCTGGAGACCCAGTACTTC. As protein: CASSEAGRGLETQYF. Complete variable domain (other parts from reference TRBV2 and TRBJ2-5): EPEVTQTPSHQVTQMGQEVILRCVPISNHLYFYWYRQILGQKVEFLVSFYNNEISEKSEIFDDQFSVERPDGSNFTLKIRSTKLEDSAMYFCASSEAGRGLETQYFGPGTRLLVL.

V and J are TRBV2 and TRBJ2-2, with 11 bases that match TRBD1. Germline trimming cut 6 bases from V and 3 bases from J; bases unmatched to any gene: 6. The V gene's germline CDR1 is SNHLY and CDR2 FYNNEI. The CDR3 covers 16 residues. Here the CDR3 reads CASRDRGLSDTGELFF. The CDR3 coding sequence is TGTGCCAGCAGGGACAGGGGGCTGTCGGACACCGGGGAGCTGTTTTTT.

The rearrangement uses TRBV7-9 and TRBJ2-1; possible D gene TRBD2, 6 bases. CDR1 and CDR2 (germline): SEHNR, FQNEAQ (reference sequence). The CDR3 has 10 amino acids. V was shortened by 11 bases and J by 8 bases, with 10 bases between the two germline ends. The chain's CDR3 is CALGGYEQFF. CDR3 DNA: TGTGCCCTCGGGGGATATGAGCAGTTCTTC.

This clone was picked up one time. The rearrangement links TRBV7-2 to TRBJ2-7; no firm D call. The V end was cut by 1 base, the J end by 2 bases, with 9 bases between. The CDR3 length is 14 residues. Looked up from germline, CDR1 is SGHTA and CDR2 is FQGNSA. The CDR3 spells CASSLGMEPYEQYF. The DNA of the CDR3 is TGTGCCAGCAGCTTAGGCATGGAGCCCTACGAGCAGTACTTC.

CDR3 sequence (DNA): TGTGCCAGCAGCTTGTCAGGGTACAATCAGCCCCAGCATTTT. This gives the protein CASSLSGYNQPQHF. The chain joins TRBV5-6 to TRBJ1-5; weak D call: TRBD1 (5 bases). V lost 1 base to trimming and J lost 3 bases, with 8 bases between them. The CDR3 length is 14 residues. Germline V gene data show CDR1 as SGHDT and CDR2 as YYEEEE.

This clone was recorded once. V and J are TRBV14 and TRBJ1-1, with TRBD1 matching over 7 bases. V dropped 4 bases and J dropped 4; count of bases not matched to a gene: 6. This CDR3 spans 14 amino acids. Germline loops: CDR1 SGHDN, CDR2 FVKESK. The CDR3, as DNA: TGTGCCAGCAGCCGACAGGGCACGGGCACTGAAGCTTTCTTT. Amino acids: CASSRQGTGTEAFF.

The rearrangement joins TRBV5-6 to TRBJ2-2, with D perhaps matching TRBD1 (6 bases). CDR3 length: 18 amino acids. V lost 1 base and J 5 bases, leaving 21 bases between the germline ends. The germline CDR1 and CDR2 sequences are SGHDT and YYEEEE. The CDR3 loop reads CASSLWDTKIPGTGELFF. CDR3 coding DNA: TGTGCCAGCAGCTTGTGGGACACCAAAATACCGGGAACCGGGGAGCTGTTTTTT.

This sequence joins TRBV6-5 and TRBJ2-6; the D gene is possibly TRBD2 (5 bases). CDR1 is MNHEY, CDR2 SVGAGI, per germline. Between the trimmed V and J ends, which lost 0 bases and 0 bases, there was a span of 6 bases. There are 16 residues in the CDR3. CDR3 DNA: TGTGCCAGCAGTTACTCGAGCGGCTCTGGGGCCAACGTCCTGACTTTC. Protein sequence: CASSYSSGSGANVLTF.

The chain couples TRBV27 to TRBJ1-1, with D perhaps matching TRBD1 (5 bases). Germline CDR1 reads MNHEY; CDR2 reads SMNVEV (reference sequence). The CDR3 contains 13 residues. Trimming removed 4 bases from V and 6 bases from J, with 12 bases in between. CDR3 amino acids: CASSSRQLAEAFF. Written as DNA, the CDR3 is TGTGCCAGCAGTTCAAGACAGTTGGCTGAAGCTTTCTTT.

This clone showed up just once. V gene TRBV7-8 combines with J gene TRBJ1-5, with a possible D match to TRBD1 (6 bases). V shed 4 bases and J shed 2 bases, with 9 bases lying between them. The CDR3 is 14 residues long. The germline CDR1 and CDR2 sequences are SGHVS and FQNEAQ. The DNA for the CDR3 is TGTGCCAGCAGCTCCCGACAGGGCAATCAGCCCCAGCATTTT. Translated: CASSSRQGNQPQHF.

The chain recombines TRBV2 with TRBJ1-1, with D uncertain. This CDR3 has 14 residues. The germline V gene has CDR1 SNHLY and CDR2 FYNNEI. Trimming left V 4 bases short and J 1 base short, with 10 bases between. CDR3 in DNA: TGTGCCAGCAGTGTCGACTCAAGGAACACTGAAGCTTTCTTT. Amino acids: CASSVDSRNTEAFF.

The rearrangement links TRBV2 to TRBJ2-3; 7 bases map to TRBD1. Germline V CDR1 and CDR2: SNHLY, FYNNEI. The CDR3 is 15 amino acids. J lost 3 bases, V lost 6 bases, and 9 bases had no gene match. In nucleotides, the CDR3 is TGTGCCAGCAGCTTACCGGGACAGAATACAGATACGCAGTATTTT. It yields the protein CASSLPGQNTDTQYF.

The genes are TRBV9 and TRBJ1-1; 8 nucleotides align to TRBD1. This CDR3 contains 14 residues. Losses at the gene ends were 4 bases for V and 8 bases for J; bases not matched to a gene: 10. Germline CDR1 is SGDLS and CDR2 is YYNGEE. The CDR3 here is CASSPLGQGAEAFF. The CDR3 DNA reads TGTGCCAGCAGCCCCCTCGGGCAGGGGGCCGAAGCTTTCTTT.

V is TRBV7-2 and J is TRBJ1-3; no firm D call. Germline CDR1 is SGHTA and CDR2 is FQGNSA. The CDR3 consists of 15 residues. V lost 0 bases, J lost 4 bases, and 10 bases lay in between. The CDR3 nucleotides read TGTGCCAGCAGCTTAGCTTTCCCCAGGGGAAACACCATATATTTT. Amino acids: CASSLAFPRGNTIYF.

V is TRBV5-1 and J is TRBJ2-7, with 10 bases lining up with TRBD2. Germline CDR1 SGHRS, CDR2 YFSETQ. The CDR3 has 18 residues. With 0 bases clipped from V and 2 bases from J, the junction kept 11 bases outside the gene matches. CDR3 bases: TGCGCCAGCAGCTTGGGGTTCATTCAAGCGGGGGGGACCTACGAGCAGTACTTC. Its protein is CASSLGFIQAGGTYEQYF.

This clone has a handful of counts. V usage is TRBV30 and J usage is TRBJ1-2; no clear D gene. V was trimmed by 2 bases and J by 7 bases, leaving 14 bases between them. The germline gives CDR1 GTSNPN, CDR2 SVGIG (reference sequence). This CDR3 is built from 13 residues. The CDR3 bases are TGTGCCTGGAGTCCAAATACGGGTCGTGGCTACACCTTC. Protein: CAWSPNTGRGYTF.

The chain combines TRBV11-2 with TRBJ2-1; 8 nucleotides line up with TRBD1. J was trimmed by 7 bases and V by 6 bases; bases with no gene match: 8. This CDR3 contains 14 residues. In germline, CDR1 is SGHAT, CDR2 FQNNGV. Written as DNA, the CDR3 is TGTGCCAGCAGTTCCACGGACAGGGTAAATGAGCAGTTCTTC. Amino acids: CASSSTDRVNEQFF. The full variable domain, with the rest looked up from reference TRBV11-2 and TRBJ2-1, is EAGVAQSPRYKIIEKRQSVAFWCNPISGHATLYWYQQILGQGPKLLIQFQNNGVVDDSQLPKDRFSAERLKGVDSTLKIQPAKLEDSAVYLCASSSTDRVNEQFFGPGTRLTVL.

This clone has just one count. J is TRBJ1-2 and V is TRBV4-1; TRBD1 agrees at 9 bases. This CDR3 region has 17 residues. With V trimmed by 1 base and J by 7 bases, 13 bases remained unmatched. Germline V gives CDR1 MGHRA, CDR2 YSYEKL. CDR3 protein: CASSQGGLGQGSGGYTF. DNA of the CDR3: TGCGCCAGCAGCCAAGGTGGGCTCGGACAGGGGTCGGGTGGCTACACCTTC.

The chain uses TRBV7-8 and TRBJ2-1, with D possibly matching TRBD2 (6 bases). The CDR3 spans 16 residues. Per the germline V gene, CDR1 is SGHVS and CDR2 is FQNEAQ. Deletions cut 1 base from V and 0 bases from J, with 10 bases between. The CDR3: CASSLEDYSSYNEQFF. The CDR3 coding sequence is TGTGCCAGCAGCTTAGAGGACTACAGCTCCTACAATGAGCAGTTCTTC.

This chain links TRBV6-5 with TRBJ2-3; 8 positions match TRBD2. Germline lookup yields CDR1 MNHEY and CDR2 SVGAGI. Trimming removed 7 bases from V and 4 bases from J; junction bases left unmatched: 7. The CDR3 length is 14 residues. CDR3 sequence: CASKSGGPPDTQYF. CDR3 in DNA: TGTGCCAGCAAGTCGGGGGGGCCGCCAGATACGCAGTATTTT.

The chain has TRBV5-1 and TRBJ2-4; no clear D gene. This CDR3 is 15 amino acids long. V lost 0 bases to trimming and J lost 0 bases, with 7 bases between them. CDR1 SGHRS and CDR2 YFSETQ come from the germline V gene. The CDR3 bases are TGCGCCAGCAGCTTGGACAAAATAGCCAAAAACATTCAGTACTTC. This codes for CASSLDKIAKNIQYF.

This clone has more than one count but fewer than ten. The genes are TRBV11-1 and TRBJ1-6; D is ambiguous. V was pared by 8 bases and J by 7 bases, with 15 bases between. Germline V CDR1 and CDR2: SGHAT, FQDESV (reference sequence). The CDR3 sequence is 14 residues long. The CDR3 reads CASRRQDGNSPLHF. The CDR3 coding sequence is TGTGCCAGCCGCCGCCAGGATGGGAATTCACCCCTCCACTTT.

V is TRBV5-8 and J is TRBJ1-5; D might be TRBD1 (5 bases). The germline V and J ends were trimmed by 4 bases and 0 bases, with 14 bases remaining between them. The length of the CDR3 is 16 residues. The germline V gene encodes CDR1 SGHTS and CDR2 YDEGEE. The CDR3 sequence: CASSPRGGHSNQPQHF. The CDR3 DNA sequence: TGTGCCAGCAGCCCACGGGGGGGTCATAGCAATCAGCCCCAGCATTTT.

The chain employs TRBV5-6 and TRBJ2-1, with 7 bases that match TRBD2. The CDR3 contains 15 residues. Germline V lookup: CDR1 SGHDT, CDR2 YYEEEE. V lost 4 bases and J lost 2; bases outside the gene matches: 6. For the CDR3, the DNA is TGTGCCAGCAGCCCCATCCGGGGGGCCTACAATGAGCAGTTCTTC. Its translation is CASSPIRGAYNEQFF.

The rearrangement uses TRBV19 and TRBJ2-1; 10 bases map to TRBD2. The germline V gene has CDR1 LNHDA and CDR2 SQIVND (reference sequence). The CDR3 runs to 16 residues. Unmatched junction bases numbered 12, after V lost 6 bases and J lost 7 bases. The CDR3 DNA reads as TGTGCCAGTAGGCCTGGGGAAGCGGGGGGGCGGAATGAGCAGTTCTTC. Its translation: CASRPGEAGGRNEQFF. The variable domain in full, completed from reference TRBV19 and TRBJ2-1, reads DGGITQSPKYLFRKEGQNVTLSCEQNLNHDAMYWYRQDPGQGLRLIYYSQIVNDFQKGDIAEGYSVSREKKESFPLTVTSAQKNPTAFYLCASRPGEAGGRNEQFFGPGTRLTVL.

J is TRBJ2-1 and V is TRBV3-1 (or the pseudogene TRBV3-2), with TRBD2 matching 13 bases. CDR3 length equals 18 residues. V was pared by 1 base and J by 4 bases, with 7 bases of the junction left unmatched. CDR1 is LGHDT and CDR2 is YNNKEL in the germline V gene (reference sequence). Written as DNA, the CDR3 is TGTGCCAGCAGCCAAGCTGGTAGGGGACTAGCGGGGTACAATGAGCAGTTCTTC. Protein product: CASSQAGRGLAGYNEQFF.

The chain uses TRBV7-3 and TRBJ2-7; TRBD1 agrees at 8 bases. The trim removed 4 bases at V and 5 bases at J, leaving 4 bases unmatched. CDR3 size: 13 residues. CDR1 is SGHTA, CDR2 FQGTGA, per germline. The CDR3 DNA sequence: TGTGCCAGCAGCTCGTCGACAGGGGACGAGCAGTACTTC. Encoded protein: CASSSSTGDEQYF.

The rearrangement uses TRBV28 and TRBJ2-5; 9 nucleotides align to TRBD2. Losses at the gene ends were 6 bases for V and 5 bases for J; bases not matched to a gene: 19. The CDR3 runs 18 residues. Per the germline V gene, CDR1 is MDHEN and CDR2 is SYDVKM. The CDR3 region is CASRTFILAGDPRETQYF. CDR3 coding DNA: TGTGCCAGCAGGACCTTTATTTTAGCGGGGGACCCCAGGGAGACCCAGTACTTC. Complete variable domain (other parts from reference TRBV28 and TRBJ2-5): DVKVTQSSRYLVKRTGEKVFLECVQDMDHENMFWYRQDPGLGLRLIYFSYDVKMKEKGDIPEGYSVSREKKERFSLILESASTNQTSMYLCASRTFILAGDPRETQYFGPGTRLLVL.

The CDR3 reads CASSLDRGGDTDTQYF. In DNA form, the CDR3 reads TGTGCCAGCAGCTTGGACAGGGGGGGTGACACAGATACGCAGTATTTT. This chain links TRBV5-5 with TRBJ2-3, with D possibly TRBD1 on 8 matching bases. Germline CDR1 and CDR2: SGHKS and YYEKEE (reference sequence). V dropped 0 bases and J dropped 2 bases, with 13 bases sitting between them. There are 16 residues in the CDR3.